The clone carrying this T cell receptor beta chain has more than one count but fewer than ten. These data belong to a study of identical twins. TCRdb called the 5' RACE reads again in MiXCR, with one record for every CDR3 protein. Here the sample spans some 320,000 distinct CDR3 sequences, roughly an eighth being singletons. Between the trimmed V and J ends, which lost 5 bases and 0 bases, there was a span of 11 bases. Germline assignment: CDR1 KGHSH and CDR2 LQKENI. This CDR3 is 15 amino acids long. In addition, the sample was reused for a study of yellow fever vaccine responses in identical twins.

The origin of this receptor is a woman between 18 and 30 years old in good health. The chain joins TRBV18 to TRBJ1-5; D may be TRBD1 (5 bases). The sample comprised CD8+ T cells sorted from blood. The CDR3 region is CASSTGRYSNQPQHF. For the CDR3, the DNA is TGTGCCAGCTCAACGGGACGGTATAGCAATCAGCCCCAGCATTTT.